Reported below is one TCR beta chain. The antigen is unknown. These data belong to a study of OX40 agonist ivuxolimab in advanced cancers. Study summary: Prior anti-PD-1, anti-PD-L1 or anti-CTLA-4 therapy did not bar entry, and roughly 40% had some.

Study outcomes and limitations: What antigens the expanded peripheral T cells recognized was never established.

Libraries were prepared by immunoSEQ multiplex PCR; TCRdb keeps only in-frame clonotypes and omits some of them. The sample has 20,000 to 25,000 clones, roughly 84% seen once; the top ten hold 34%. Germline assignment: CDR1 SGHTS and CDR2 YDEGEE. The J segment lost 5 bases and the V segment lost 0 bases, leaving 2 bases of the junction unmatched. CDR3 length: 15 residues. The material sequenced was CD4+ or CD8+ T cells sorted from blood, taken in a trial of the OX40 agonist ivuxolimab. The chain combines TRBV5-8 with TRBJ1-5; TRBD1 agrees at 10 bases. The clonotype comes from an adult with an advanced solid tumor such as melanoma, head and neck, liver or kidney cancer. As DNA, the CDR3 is TGTGCCAGCAGCTTGGGGGACAGGGGCGATCAGCCCCAGCATTTT. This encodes CASSLGDRGDQPQHF.